This T cell receptor (beta chain) derives from a study of shared clonotypes between healthy human individuals. Remarks on this clone: Its antigen remains unidentified. The junction and the germline gene differ at one end; a read error may be behind it.

Study-wide results and caveats: What naive subsets generally showed was a larger estimated richness than memory subsets showed. Investigators collected only blood, and repertoires in tissues likely differ.

CDR1 MNHEY and CDR2 SVGAGI come from the germline V gene. The length of the CDR3 is 13 residues. Assay used: immunoSEQ multiplex PCR; TCRdb lists only in-frame clones, some missing. The sample lists roughly 660,000 clones, around 90% occurring once. The source is a man in his late teens or twenties in good health. Some clones in this sample may be carry-over from other donors' samples. Sequenced sample: memory CD8+ T cells from PBMCs. The subset: CD45RO+ cells pooled with CCR7-negative TemRA cells. The chain has TRBV6-5 and TRBJ2-1; D is unresolved. CDR3: CASSESESYEQFF. CDR3 in DNA: TGCGCCAGCAGTGAGTCGGAGAGCTATGAGCAGTTCTTC.